Listed below are T cell receptor beta chains from one sample, sequenced in a study. TCRdb reprocessed the RT-PCR reads via MiXCR and lists one record per CDR3 protein. The sample lists about 680,000 distinct CDR3 sequences; 11% to 15% were seen once. Material for sequencing was memory CD4+ T cells from blood. The receptors come from a female donor in good health, serving as a healthy control. Each CDR3 is given with its conserved first and last residue. Fields, in order: CDR3 DNA, CDR3 protein, J gene, D gene, clone size, V gene. D genes are given only for firm matches. The listing skips clone size in some rows; elsewhere it reads once, few, many or a size class.

TGCAGTGTTTCCGGCGGGGGAAGCGAGGAGCAGTTCTTC | CSVSGGGSEEQFF | TRBJ2-1 | TRBD2 | . | TRBV20-1
TGTGCCAGCAGCTCCTTGACGGACACTGAAGCTTTCTTT | CASSSLTDTEAFF | TRBJ1-1 | . | many | TRBV11-1
TGTGCCACCAGCAGAGAGATATCCATGGCCAGTTTTAGCTCTGGGGCCAACGTCCTGACTTTC | CATSREISMASFSSGANVLTF | TRBJ2-6 | . | few | TRBV15
TGTGCCAGCAGCCCCCTCCCCCCTCAGCCCCAGCATTTT | CASSPLPPQPQHF | TRBJ1-5 | . | . | TRBV2
TGCAGTGCACCGTCCCGGACAGGCCCCACTGAAGCTTTCTTT | CSAPSRTGPTEAFF | TRBJ1-1 | TRBD1 | . | TRBV20-1
TGCAGCGTTGATCGGGGGGCGGGACAAGAGACCCAGTACTTC | CSVDRGAGQETQYF | TRBJ2-5 | . | . | TRBV29-1
TGTGCCAGCTCACCACAGTGGCAGGGCACAGAGACCCAGTACTTC | CASSPQWQGTETQYF | TRBJ2-5 | . | few | TRBV18
TGTGCCAGCAGTTTATTGGGGGAGGCATCCTACGAGCAGTACTTC | CASSLLGEASYEQYF | TRBJ2-7 | . | . | TRBV27
TGTGCCAGCAGCTCCGGGACTGAAAAGGAGTTCTATGGCTACACCTTC | CASSSGTEKEFYGYTF | TRBJ1-2 | . | . | TRBV3-1
TGCAGTGCTGATCCCCCTAGCGAGGGATATTACGAGCAGTACTTC | CSADPPSEGYYEQYF | TRBJ2-7 | . | few | TRBV20-1
TGCGCCAGCAGCTTGGGACAGACCTTTGTGTTTGACTCTGGAAACACCTTC | CASSLGQTFVFDSGNTF | TRBJ1-2 | . | . | TRBV5-1
TGTGCCAGCAGCCGCGGACACTTTGATACGCAGTATTTT | CASSRGHFDTQYF | TRBJ2-3 | . | . | TRBV6-2/TRBV6-3
TGTGCCATCAGCAGGGGTTCAGATACGCAGTATTTT | CAISRGSDTQYF | TRBJ2-3 | . | many | TRBV10-3
TGTGCCAGCAGTTACGCGGGACCTTTCCCCACAGATACGCAGTATTTT | CASSYAGPFPTDTQYF | TRBJ2-3 | . | many | TRBV6-2/TRBV6-3
TGTGCCAGCAGCCGACAAAGCCCCCAAGAGACCCAGTACTTC | CASSRQSPQETQYF | TRBJ2-5 | . | . | TRBV5-4
TGCAGTGCTAGAGACTGGACAGGGCTCCGGGACACTGAAGCTTTCTTT | CSARDWTGLRDTEAFF | TRBJ1-1 | TRBD1 | few | TRBV20-1
TGTGCCAGCAGCCGAGAGACTAGTTCCCCCTACAATGAGCAGTTCTTC | CASSRETSSPYNEQFF | TRBJ2-1 | . | . | TRBV3-1
TGTGCCAGCAGTCTTACAGGGGGCCCTCAGTTCTTC | CASSLTGGPQFF | TRBJ2-1 | TRBD1 | few | TRBV7-2
TGCAGTGCTGGGGACAGACGAACCTATGGCTACACCTTC | CSAGDRRTYGYTF | TRBJ1-2 | TRBD1 | few | TRBV20-1
TGTGCCAGCAGCCCGGGGGGCGGGCTCTGGACCCAGTACTTC | CASSPGGGLWTQYF | TRBJ2-5 | . | . | TRBV28
TGTGCCAGCGGTCGGCCCCAGCATTTT | CASGRPQHF | TRBJ1-5 | . | . | TRBV2
TGCGCCAGCAGCCACGGCCTGACGACCAGAGCAGGGGTTGCTTTCTTT | CASSHGLTTRAGVAFF | TRBJ1-1 | . | . | TRBV4-1
TGCGCCAGCAGCCCCGACAGGGGGTTCGGCTATGGCTACACCTTC | CASSPDRGFGYGYTF | TRBJ1-2 | TRBD1 | few | TRBV5-1
TGTGCCTGGAGTGGGACAGGGTTGTACACTGAAGCTTTCTTT | CAWSGTGLYTEAFF | TRBJ1-1 | TRBD1 | few | TRBV30
TGTGCCAGCTCGCAAGGGGCAAACAATGAGCAGTTCTTC | CASSQGANNEQFF | TRBJ2-1 | . | . | TRBV18
TGTGCCAGCAGGTCGACTAGCGGGACTATAGAGACCCAGTACTTC | CASRSTSGTIETQYF | TRBJ2-5 | TRBD2 | . | TRBV27
TGCAGCGTTGAGACGGGTACACCCATTAGGGGCGAGCAGTACTTC | CSVETGTPIRGEQYF | TRBJ2-7 | . | . | TRBV29-1
TGTGCCAGCAGTTTAAGACCACCGGTGCAGGGAACTAGCGGGAGCACCTACGAGCAGTACTTC | CASSLRPPVQGTSGSTYEQYF | TRBJ2-7 | TRBD2 | many | TRBV27
TGTGCCAGCAGCAAACCAACAGGGACGAACACTGAAGCTTTCTTT | CASSKPTGTNTEAFF | TRBJ1-1 | . | . | TRBV28
TGCGCCAGCATAGACCGCGGTGAGCAGTTCTTC | CASIDRGEQFF | TRBJ2-1 | . | many | TRBV5-1
TGTGCCACCAGTGACTCGACACTTAACACCGGGGAGCTGTTTTTT | CATSDSTLNTGELFF | TRBJ2-2 | . | many | TRBV24-1
TGTGCCAGCAGTTTATTCGTCCCTCCCTATGGCTACACCTTC | CASSLFVPPYGYTF | TRBJ1-2 | . | once | TRBV27
TGCAGTGCTAGAGTCCGCCTGGACGAGCAGTACTTC | CSARVRLDEQYF | TRBJ2-7 | . | many | TRBV20-1
TGTGCCAGCAGCTTTTACGGCTACGAGCAGTACTTC | CASSFYGYEQYF | TRBJ2-7 | . | . | TRBV7-9
TGCGCCAGCAGTGGAGCGGGAGGGCTGAGCAATGAGCAGTTCTTC | CASSGAGGLSNEQFF | TRBJ2-1 | TRBD2 | few | TRBV10-1